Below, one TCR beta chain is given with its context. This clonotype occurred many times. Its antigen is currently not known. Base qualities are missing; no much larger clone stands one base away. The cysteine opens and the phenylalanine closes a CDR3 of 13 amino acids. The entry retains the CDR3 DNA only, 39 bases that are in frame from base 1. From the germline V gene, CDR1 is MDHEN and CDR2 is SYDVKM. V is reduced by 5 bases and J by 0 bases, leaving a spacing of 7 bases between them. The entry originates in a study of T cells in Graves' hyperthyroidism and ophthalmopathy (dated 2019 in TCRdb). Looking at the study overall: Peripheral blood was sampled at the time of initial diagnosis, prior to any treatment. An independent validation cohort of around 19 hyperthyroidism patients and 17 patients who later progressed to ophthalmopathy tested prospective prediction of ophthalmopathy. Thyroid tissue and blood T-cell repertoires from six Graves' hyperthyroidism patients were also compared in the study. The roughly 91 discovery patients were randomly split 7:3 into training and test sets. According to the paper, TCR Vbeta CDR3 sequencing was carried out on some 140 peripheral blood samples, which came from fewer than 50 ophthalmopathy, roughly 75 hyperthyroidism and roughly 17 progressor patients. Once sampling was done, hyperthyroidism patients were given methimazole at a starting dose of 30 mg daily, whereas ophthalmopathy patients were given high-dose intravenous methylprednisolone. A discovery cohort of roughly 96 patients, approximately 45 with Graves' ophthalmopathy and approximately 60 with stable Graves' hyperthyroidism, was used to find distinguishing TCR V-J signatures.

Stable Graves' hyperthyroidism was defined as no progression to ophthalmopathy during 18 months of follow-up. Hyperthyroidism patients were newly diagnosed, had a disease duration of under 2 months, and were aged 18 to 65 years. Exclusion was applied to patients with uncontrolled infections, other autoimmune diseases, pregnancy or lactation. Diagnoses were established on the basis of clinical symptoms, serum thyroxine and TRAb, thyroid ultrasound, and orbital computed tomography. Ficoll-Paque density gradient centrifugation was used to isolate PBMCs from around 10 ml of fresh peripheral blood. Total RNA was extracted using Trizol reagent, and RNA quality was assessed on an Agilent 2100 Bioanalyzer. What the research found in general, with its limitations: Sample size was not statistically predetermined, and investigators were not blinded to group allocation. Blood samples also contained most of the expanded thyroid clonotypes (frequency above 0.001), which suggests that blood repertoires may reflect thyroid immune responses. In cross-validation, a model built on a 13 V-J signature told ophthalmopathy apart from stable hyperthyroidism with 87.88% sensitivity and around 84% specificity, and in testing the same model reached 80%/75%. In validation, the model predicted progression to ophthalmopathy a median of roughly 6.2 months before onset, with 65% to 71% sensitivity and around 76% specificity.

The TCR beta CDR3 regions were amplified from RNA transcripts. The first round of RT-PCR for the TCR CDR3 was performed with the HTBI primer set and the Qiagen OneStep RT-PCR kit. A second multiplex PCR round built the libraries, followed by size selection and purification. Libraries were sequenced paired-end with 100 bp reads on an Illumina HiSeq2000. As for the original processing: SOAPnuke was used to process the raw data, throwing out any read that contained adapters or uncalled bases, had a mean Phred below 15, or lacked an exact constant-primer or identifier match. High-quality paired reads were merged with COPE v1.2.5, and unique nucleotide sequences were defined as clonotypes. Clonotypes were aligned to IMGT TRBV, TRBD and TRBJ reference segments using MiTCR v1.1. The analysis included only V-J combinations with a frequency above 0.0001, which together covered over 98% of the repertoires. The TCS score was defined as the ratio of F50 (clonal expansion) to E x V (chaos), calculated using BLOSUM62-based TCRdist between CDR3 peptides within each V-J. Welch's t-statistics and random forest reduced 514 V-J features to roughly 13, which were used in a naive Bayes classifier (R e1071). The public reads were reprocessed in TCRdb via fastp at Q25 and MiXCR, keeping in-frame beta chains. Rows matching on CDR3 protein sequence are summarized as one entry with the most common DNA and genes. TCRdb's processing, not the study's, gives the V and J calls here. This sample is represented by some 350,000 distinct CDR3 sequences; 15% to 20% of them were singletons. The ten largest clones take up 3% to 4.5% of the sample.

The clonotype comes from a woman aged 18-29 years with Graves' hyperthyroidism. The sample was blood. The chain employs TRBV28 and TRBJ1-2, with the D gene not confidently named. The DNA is TGTGCCAGCAGTCGTGCAGCTAACTATGGCTACACCTTC. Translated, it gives CASSRAANYGYTF.